Sequencing of this T cell receptor beta chain was carried out in a study of vaccination and CD4 T cells after COVID-19. The CDR3 is 14 amino acids. Trimming cost V 5 bases and J 5 bases, with 15 bases left between them. From germline, CDR1 is SGHTA and CDR2 FQGNSA. Scientists ran DNA taken from cultured CD4+ T cells through the Oncomine TCR Beta short-read assay for sequencing. TCRdb recomputed calls from the PCR reads with MiXCR, one row per CDR3 protein. The table shows more than 9,500 distinct CDR3 sequences, with approximately 60% occurring only once. Regarding treatment: roughly ten-day PBMC culture with coronavirus spike peptide pools or control peptides (ViraFEST assay). In regard to this clonotype: The antigen is unknown.

The chain recombines TRBV7-2 with TRBJ2-5; D not resolved. This clonotype was obtained from a human donor who had recovered from COVID-19. The sequenced material came from CD4+ T cells from blood, cultured in vitro. The DNA for the CDR3 is TGTGCCAGCAGCCACCCTACGGGCACGGAGACCCAGTACTTC. Translation: CASSHPTGTETQYF.